The rows below give T cell receptor beta chains drawn from one sample of a study of T-cell memory formation after mild COVID-19. TCRdb re-derived calls from the 5' RACE reads in MiXCR, one entry per CDR3 protein. The sample shows 530,000 or so distinct CDR3 sequences, around 15% of them seen only once. Source material: PBMCs or a T cell subset sorted from them (not recorded which). Receptor source: an adult woman who had mild COVID-19 (a few samples of this study predate the infection). Cell type and time point are not known. The CDR3 runs from the conserved cysteine through the conserved F or W.

J gene | V gene | CDR3 protein
TRBJ2-1 | TRBV20-1 | CSAWGTSGDNEQFF
TRBJ1-1 | TRBV20-1 | CSARVRLGTNTEAFF
TRBJ2-5 | TRBV10-3 | CAISLAGGPQETQYF
TRBJ2-7 | TRBV7-3 | CASSLLAGGPDEQYF
TRBJ2-3 | TRBV2 | CASNSGGGGPTDTQYF
TRBJ2-3 | TRBV9 | CASSVGPRTSLDTQYF
TRBJ2-1 | TRBV7-9 | CASSQGLAGGTRSSYNEQFF
TRBJ1-5 | TRBV20-1 | CSALKASPNQPQHF
TRBJ2-1 | TRBV7-8 | CASSFQTRLNEQFF
TRBJ1-1 | TRBV6-2/TRBV6-3 | CASSYDLTGEATEAFF
TRBJ1-1 | TRBV3-1 | CASSATVNTEAFF
TRBJ2-7 | TRBV6-5 | CAIGTATYEQYF
TRBJ2-5 | TRBV5-1 | CASSLLGTLQETQYF
TRBJ2-3 | TRBV7-7 | CASSLGGTMGDTQYF
TRBJ2-7 | TRBV15 | CATSMGQRDSYEQYF
TRBJ2-5 | TRBV30 | CAWSDGLAGGGVQYF
TRBJ2-2 | TRBV24-1 | CATSDLSGELFF
TRBJ2-1 | TRBV7-9 | CASSPGLAASSYNEQFF
TRBJ2-5 | TRBV9 | CASSVTSGVQETQYF
TRBJ2-1 | TRBV5-6 | CASIGQGSLNEQFF
TRBJ2-3 | TRBV12-3/TRBV12-4 | CASSSPQGIDTQYF
TRBJ2-5 | TRBV12-3/TRBV12-4 | CASSLGGLGGETQYF
TRBJ1-3 | TRBV12-3/TRBV12-4 | CASSPSRLSSGNTIYF
TRBJ2-7 | TRBV20-1 | CRGITGDEQYF
TRBJ1-1 | TRBV7-9 | CASSLAGGREAFF
TRBJ2-1 | TRBV12-3/TRBV12-4 | CASSFGAEQFF
TRBJ2-1 | TRBV10-3 | CAISESGGQGDPQFF
TRBJ2-7 | TRBV29-1 | CSVEDGPVSGREQYF
TRBJ2-1 | TRBV7-2 | CASSLYPGAGWNEQFF
TRBJ1-5 | TRBV12-3/TRBV12-4 | CASSFIQGAHQPQHF
TRBJ2-4 | TRBV10-3 | CAISETGQGDIQYF
TRBJ2-3 | TRBV5-1 | CASSLGFGGDQDTQYF
TRBJ1-1 | TRBV3-1 | CASSHSSVPDTEAFF
TRBJ2-7 | TRBV6-2/TRBV6-3 | CASSSPDREAYEQYF
TRBJ2-2 | TRBV5-5 | CASSLQASGYSGELFF
TRBJ2-5 | TRBV6-2/TRBV6-3 | CASSYPDRKETQYF
TRBJ2-7 | TRBV12-3/TRBV12-4 | CASSPPDRFYEQYF
TRBJ2-5 | TRBV7-2 | CASSTPLLSGHQETQYF
TRBJ1-2 | TRBV7-3 | CASSLPGLDGYTF
TRBJ2-3 | TRBV7-3 | CASSLRWSPMADTQYF
TRBJ2-4 | TRBV7-9 | CASSGRGILLFEAKNIQYF
TRBJ2-4 | TRBV5-6 | CASSLQVWGAKNIQYF
TRBJ1-5 | TRBV12-3/TRBV12-4 | CASSQQGRATQHF
TRBJ2-5 | TRBV5-4 | CASSLPSGGLRETQYF
TRBJ2-7 | TRBV20-1 | CSAREAERYEQYF
TRBJ2-1 | TRBV7-9 | CATSDGTGTSGSAYNEQFF
TRBJ2-5 | TRBV24-1 | CAERVALRETQYF
TRBJ2-3 | TRBV3-1 | CASGMYRRWGSTDTQYF